The entry below describes one T cell receptor (beta chain). The clone's antigen remains unknown. The input lacks base qualities; no much larger clone sits a single base away. The sample belongs to a study of blood T cells in healthy people across ages (dated by TCRdb to between 2014 and 2017). About the study as a whole: In model experiments, template switching captured roughly one uniquely barcoded TCR beta cDNA molecule for every two T cells. Age-related changes in TCR beta repertoire diversity were measured in the study by deep sequencing normalized with unique cDNA molecular identifiers. To avoid experimental bias, donors of different ages were randomly spread across the sequencing lanes. Using the same blood draw, the study looked at two additional independent replicas of 1 million unique cDNA reads for two donors, one aged 18 to 30 and the other aged 80 or older. The donors were split into four age groups: young (average approximately 16 years), middle-aged (about 40), aged (more than 60) and long-lived (more than 80).

The library came from 5' RACE. Instrument used: Illumina HiSeq 2500. A second PCR of about 7 to 12 cycles was performed with a sample-barcoded 5' primer and a J-beta primer mix. A template-switch 5' adaptor carrying 12 random nucleotides introduced a unique molecular identifier onto each TCR beta cDNA molecule. Each sample yielded at least 2.5 million CDR3-containing paired-end reads. All of the RNA was converted into first-strand cDNA using the Mint cDNA synthesis kit, with a TRBC-specific oligonucleotide serving as the primer. Following uracil-DNA glycosylase treatment, a first 18-cycle PCR with universal primers M1SS and BC2_uni_R was performed on all cDNA. The published analysis was carried out like this. Normalization of each sample was performed by random selection of 1 million high-quality reads, each carrying a distinct molecular identifier. Instead of being binned into consensus sequences, reads with shared molecular identifiers were discarded. MiTCR, set to a Q25 quality threshold and the strictest error-elimination algorithm, was used for CDR3 identification, clonotype clustering and error correction. Lower-bound total TCR beta diversity was estimated with a nonparametric unseen species model using Euler transformation. Starting from the raw public reads, TCRdb applied fastp trimming at Q25, assembled clones with MiXCR and retained in-frame beta chains. When rows share a CDR3 protein, they turn into one entry using the most common DNA and genes. The V and J calls reflect TCRdb's pipeline rather than the authors' work. The sample table shows approximately 730,000 distinct CDR3 sequences, and more than 40% are seen once. In total, the top ten clones hold 20% to 25% of the sample.

The donors were roughly 39 Caucasian individuals from Russia, aged roughly 6 to 100 years, who were systemically healthy. Each donor gave about 9.2 milliliters of peripheral blood, drawn into EDTA-treated Vacutainer tubes. Ficoll-Paque density-gradient centrifugation was used to isolate PBMCs, with at least 6 million obtained per sample. Total RNA, at least 6 micrograms per sample, was extracted from PBMCs with Trizol reagent. For every donor, flow cytometry on a PBMC aliquot measured the percentage of naive CD45RAhigh/CD27high T cells. What the study reported, not specific to this receptor: Estimates of total diversity from one million sequenced T cells were regarded as lower bounds and underestimates. Since profiling was done on bulk unsorted PBMCs, naive and antigen-experienced compartments could not be conclusively compared. Compared with the aged group, the long-lived group had more naive CD4+ T cells, fewer expanded clones and increased TCR diversity, suggesting age selection. Donor CMV infection status was unknown, potentially confounding age-related changes in expanded clonotypes. Observed TCR beta diversity per million T cells fell roughly linearly with age, and a significant reduction was already apparent by age roughly 40. A strong correlation was found between observed TCR beta diversity and the percentage of naive T cells measured by flow cytometry.

Per the germline V gene, SGDLS is the CDR1 and YYNGEE is the CDR2. The CDR3 has 18 amino acids, counting the end cysteine and phenylalanine. The DNA shown is the 54-base CDR3, in frame from base 1. Unmatched junction bases come to 16, with V trimmed by 0 bases and J by 8 bases. Specimen: blood. The TCR comes from a woman aged 55-70 years in good health. Recombination linked TRBV9 to TRBJ2-3, with 9 bases matching TRBD2. The CDR3 protein: CASSVDLAGAGGRGTQYF. The nucleotide sequence reads as follows: TGTGCCAGCAGCGTAGATCTCGCCGGAGCGGGGGGCCGGGGTACGCAGTATTTT.